These 32 T cell receptor beta chains originate from one sample sequenced in a study of identical twins. TCRdb reprocessed the 5' RACE reads via MiXCR and lists one record per CDR3 protein. Seen here are roughly 150,000 distinct CDR3 sequences, around 3.6% observed once, and the top ten hold 7% to 10%. What was sequenced was memory T cells sorted from blood. These receptors were taken from a young man in good health.

This clonotype was counted ten times or more. This chain connects TRBV29-1 to TRBJ2-1, with 9 bases identical to TRBD2. J was trimmed by 4 bases and V by 6 bases; bases with no gene match: 7. Per the germline V gene, CDR1 is SQVTM and CDR2 is ANQGSEA. The CDR3 runs to 14 residues. This CDR3 reads CSVDTSGLYNEQFF. The CDR3 region has the DNA TGCAGCGTAGATACTAGCGGGCTATACAATGAGCAGTTCTTC.

This clonotype was observed many times. The chain links TRBV5-4 to TRBJ1-4; tentative D call: TRBD1 (6 bases). Per germline, CDR1 SGHNT and CDR2 YYREEE (reference sequence). This CDR3 contains 13 residues. V was trimmed by 2 bases and J by 6 bases, leaving 8 bases between them. The CDR3 loop reads CASSLRQDEKLFF. The CDR3 DNA reads TGTGCCAGCAGCTTACGACAGGATGAAAAACTGTTTTTT.

This clonotype was recorded at least ten times. The J gene is TRBJ2-1, the V gene TRBV5-1; tentatively, D is TRBD1 (6 bases). Trimming pared 0 bases from V and 7 bases from J, leaving 17 bases between. The CDR3 spans 16 residues. Germline CDR1 SGHRS, CDR2 YFSETQ. Here the CDR3 reads CASSLVAGAIGNEQFF. CDR3 coding DNA: TGCGCCAGCAGCTTGGTTGCAGGGGCTATAGGGAATGAGCAGTTCTTC.

This clonotype was recorded at least ten times. The chain recombines TRBV4-2 with TRBJ2-1; 8 bases are shared with TRBD1. Trimming removed 6 bases from V and 9 bases from J; junction bases left unmatched: 10. The CDR3 runs to 14 residues. Germline CDR1 LGHNA, CDR2 YNFKEQ. The CDR3 loop reads CASSSGTGLSEQFF. CDR3 in DNA: TGTGCCAGCAGTTCGGGGACAGGATTGAGTGAGCAGTTCTTC.

Only a few counts were recorded for this clonotype. This chain uses TRBV11-2 with TRBJ2-2; no reliable D call. V was trimmed by 5 bases and J by 1 base, leaving 14 bases between them. This CDR3 region has 16 residues. Germline V gives CDR1 SGHAT, CDR2 FQNNGV. CDR3 coding DNA: TGTGCCAGCAGCGCTAGGTCAGCTATGAACACCGGGGAGCTGTTTTTT. Encoded protein: CASSARSAMNTGELFF.

This clonotype appeared many times. J is TRBJ2-6 and V is TRBV5-1; D is uncertain. There are 15 residues in the CDR3. Germline values: CDR1 SGHRS, CDR2 YFSETQ. Trimming took off 0 bases at V and 4 bases at J, with 8 bases between the two ends. The CDR3 is CASSLVPGGANVLTF. The DNA for the CDR3 is TGCGCCAGCAGCTTGGTGCCCGGCGGGGCCAACGTCCTGACTTTC.

This clonotype has a count of ten or more. The J gene is TRBJ2-7, the V gene TRBV11-2, with D possibly TRBD2 on 6 matching bases. Trimming took 0 bases from V and 6 from J, leaving 12 bases between them. The germline V gene has CDR1 SGHAT and CDR2 FQNNGV. The CDR3 sequence is 14 residues long. In DNA form, the CDR3 reads TGTGCCAGCAGCTTAGATCGACTAGTAACCGAGCAGTACTTC. Its translation is CASSLDRLVTEQYF.

Details on this clonotype: A much larger clonotype is one base distant, so this may be a read error. This chain connects TRBV29-1 to TRBJ2-7; 7 nucleotides match TRBD2. V was clipped by 5 bases and J by 5 bases; unmatched bases: 12. CDR3 length: 14 amino acids. Germline V lookup: CDR1 SQVTM, CDR2 ANQGSEA. CDR3 in DNA: TGCAGCGTTTTCTATTTAGGGAGGGTGGACGAGCAGTACTTC. It specifies CSVFYLGRVDEQYF.

This clonotype was found many times. The chain couples TRBV2 to TRBJ2-2; D is perhaps TRBD1 or TRBD2 (5 bases each). Germline lookup yields CDR1 SNHLY and CDR2 FYNNEI. V shed 8 bases and J shed 1 base, with 11 bases lying between them. The CDR3 has 14 residues. In DNA form, the CDR3 reads TGTGCCAGCCATTGGGGACGGAACACCGGGGAGCTGTTTTTT. This translates into CASHWGRNTGELFF.

V is TRBV20-1 and J is TRBJ2-1, with D uncertain. Germline-derived CDR1 and CDR2 are DFQATT and SNEGSKA (reference sequence). This CDR3 has 12 amino acids. The CDR3 protein is CRVPTEGNEQFF. The CDR3 DNA follows: TGCAGGGTACCCACTGAAGGCAATGAGCAGTTCTTC.

The genes are TRBV5-4 and TRBJ2-5, with TRBD2 as a possible D gene (6 bases). Per the germline V gene, CDR1 is SGHNT and CDR2 is YYREEE (reference sequence). This CDR3 has 14 amino acids. V lost 4 bases and J lost 2, with 12 bases in between. The CDR3 spells CASSEGLLQETQYF. The CDR3 region has the DNA TGTGCCAGCAGCGAAGGACTATTACAAGAGACCCAGTACTTC.

In its sample, this clonotype was seen many times. The rearrangement links TRBV6-4 to TRBJ2-2; maybe TRBD1 (6 bases). The CDR3 runs 15 residues. Germline V gives CDR1 MRHNA, CDR2 SNTAGT. Between the trimmed V and J ends, which lost 0 bases and 1 base, there was a span of 6 bases. Written as DNA, the CDR3 is TGTGCCAGCAGTGACTCGACAGGGAACACCGGGGAGCTGTTTTTT. This encodes CASSDSTGNTGELFF.

The sample holds many counts of this clonotype. The rearrangement uses TRBV10-3 and TRBJ2-1; D not resolved. The CDR3 totals 12 residues. Trimming pared 6 bases from V and 6 bases from J, leaving 9 bases between. Germline assignment: CDR1 ENHRY and CDR2 SYGVKD. The CDR3 reads CAIRAGGNEQFF. For the CDR3, the DNA is TGTGCCATCAGGGCCGGTGGCAATGAGCAGTTCTTC.

Many counts were recorded for this clonotype. V usage is TRBV2 and J usage is TRBJ1-5, with D perhaps matching TRBD1 (5 bases). The length of the CDR3 is 15 residues. The ends were cut back, 0 bases at V and 7 bases at J, with 13 bases in the middle. Looked up from germline, CDR1 is SNHLY and CDR2 is FYNNEI. CDR3 sequence (DNA): TGTGCCAGCAGTGAAGCGACGCAGGGTGGCCAGCCCCAGCATTTT. This translates into CASSEATQGGQPQHF.

This clonotype appeared many times. V usage is TRBV7-2 and J usage is TRBJ1-2, with 7 bases fitting TRBD1. V gave up 2 bases and J gave up 4 bases; unmatched junction bases: 13. Germline V gene sequence: CDR1 SGHTA, CDR2 FQGNSA. The CDR3 is made up of 17 amino acids. The CDR3 protein is CASSLPRRGGVGYGYTF. The CDR3 nucleotides read TGTGCCAGCAGCTTACCTCGCCGAGGGGGCGTTGGCTATGGCTACACCTTC.

This clonotype was recorded at least ten times. The chain uses TRBV7-9 and TRBJ2-3; 9 bases align to TRBD2. The V gene's germline CDR1 is SEHNR and CDR2 FQNEAQ (reference sequence). Trimming at V came to 4 bases and at J to 2 bases, leaving 10 bases not matched to a gene. The CDR3 sequence is 17 residues long. In nucleotides, the CDR3 is TGTGCCAGCAGCTCCCTTGTAGCGGGAGCCCTCACAGATACGCAGTATTTT. Translating it yields CASSSLVAGALTDTQYF.

This clonotype was detected ten times or more. The rearrangement uses TRBV5-1 and TRBJ1-2; a weak D match, TRBD1 (5 bases). CDR1 is SGHRS, CDR2 YFSETQ, per germline. With 7 bases removed from V and 2 bases from J, the gap between germline ends came to 15 bases. This CDR3 is built from 14 residues. DNA of the CDR3: TGCGCCAGCGATTGGGGGACTGGAAACTATGGCTACACCTTC. This encodes CASDWGTGNYGYTF.

The table lists this clonotype with many counts. The chain recombines TRBV2 with TRBJ2-1; 8 bases map to TRBD2. The CDR3 spans 17 residues. The V and J ends lost 2 bases and 0 bases, in that order; junction bases with no gene match: 6. CDR1 is SNHLY and CDR2 is FYNNEI in the germline V gene. CDR3 sequence: CASSETGGLSSYNEQFF. The CDR3 bases are TGTGCCAGCAGTGAAACGGGAGGGTTGAGCTCCTACAATGAGCAGTTCTTC. The full variable domain, with the rest looked up from reference TRBV2 and TRBJ2-1, is EPEVTQTPSHQVTQMGQEVILRCVPISNHLYFYWYRQILGQKVEFLVSFYNNEISEKSEIFDDQFSVERPDGSNFTLKIRSTKLEDSAMYFCASSETGGLSSYNEQFFGPGTRLTVL.

This clonotype occurred many times. The chain is built from TRBV6-1 and TRBJ2-5; D remains ambiguous. Between the trimmed V and J ends, which lost 0 bases and 5 bases, there was a span of 10 bases. Per the germline V gene, CDR1 is MNHNS and CDR2 is SASEGT. This CDR3 has 14 residues. CDR3 bases: TGTGCCAGCAGTGAAGCGCTTTCTGGGGAGACCCAGTACTTC. Translation gives CASSEALSGETQYF.

At least ten counts were recorded for this clonotype. V and J are TRBV12-5 and TRBJ1-1; D is undetermined. This CDR3 comprises 13 residues. CDR1 is LGHNT, CDR2 FRNRAP, per germline. Between the trimmed V and J ends, which lost 6 bases and 1 base, there was a span of 9 bases. CDR3: CASGNFANTEAFF. CDR3 in DNA: TGTGCTAGTGGCAATTTTGCGAACACTGAAGCTTTCTTT.

There are many counts of this clonotype. This chain joins TRBV7-2 and TRBJ2-1, with 13 bases that match TRBD2. The CDR3 consists of 15 residues. V dropped 6 bases and J dropped 8; count of bases not matched to a gene: 7. The germline V gene encodes CDR1 SGHTA and CDR2 FQGNSA. This chain's CDR3 is CASRSTSGRPDEQFF. The CDR3 DNA reads TGTGCCAGCAGATCGACTAGCGGGAGGCCGGATGAGCAGTTCTTC. The variable domain in full, completed from reference TRBV7-2 and TRBJ2-1, reads GAGVSQSPSNKVTEKGKDVELRCDPISGHTALYWYRQSLGQGLEFLIYFQGNSAPDKSGLPSDRFSAERTGGSVSTLTIQRTQQEDSAVYLCASRSTSGRPDEQFFGPGTRLTVL.

The chain joins TRBV5-4 to TRBJ1-2; no clear D gene. Trimming cost V 1 base and J 6 bases, with 16 bases left between them. This CDR3 is built from 15 residues. Germline CDR1 and CDR2: SGHNT and YYREEE (reference sequence). CDR3 sequence reads: CASSLRGSLQHGYTF. CDR3 nucleotides: TGTGCCAGCAGCTTGAGAGGATCTCTTCAGCATGGCTACACCTTC.

The table lists this clonotype with many counts. The chain links TRBV7-9 to TRBJ1-5; D remains unclear. The CDR3 has 15 residues. Trimming took off 1 base at V and 4 bases at J, with 11 bases between the two ends. Looked up from germline, CDR1 is SEHNR and CDR2 is FQNEAQ (reference sequence). The CDR3 is CASSLGGNFNQPQHF. The CDR3 region has the DNA TGTGCCAGCAGCTTAGGAGGGAACTTTAATCAGCCCCAGCATTTT.

This clonotype was picked up many times. This chain links TRBV27 with TRBJ2-1, with D possibly TRBD2 on 6 matching bases. Germline loops: CDR1 MNHEY, CDR2 SMNVEV (reference sequence). The CDR3 is made up of 12 amino acids. V was shortened by 4 bases and J by 11 bases, with 12 bases between the two germline ends. The DNA of the CDR3 is TGTGCCAGCAGTTCACCGGGACTTCAGCAGTTCTTC. Translating it yields CASSSPGLQQFF.

In this sample, this clonotype turned up many times. This chain connects TRBV12-3 or TRBV12-4 to TRBJ2-5; maybe TRBD2 (5 bases). This CDR3 contains 14 residues. Trimming removed 6 bases from V and 1 base from J, with 12 bases in between. CDR3 sequence reads: CASRYSDRQETQYF. The CDR3 coding sequence is TGTGCCAGCAGGTATAGCGATCGCCAAGAGACCCAGTACTTC.

This clonotype showed up many times. The rearrangement links TRBV20-1 to TRBJ2-2; 11 bases are shared with TRBD2. The CDR3 has 19 residues. J was trimmed by 0 bases and V by 6 bases; bases with no gene match: 15. In germline, CDR1 is DFQATT, CDR2 SNEGSKA (reference sequence). CDR3 sequence reads: CSAKRWENSGRANTGELFF. In DNA, the CDR3 is TGCAGTGCCAAACGATGGGAAAATAGCGGGAGGGCGAACACCGGGGAGCTGTTTTTT.

This chain joins TRBV4-1 and TRBJ1-3; 8 nucleotides match TRBD1. V shed 0 bases and J 0 bases; nucleotides not matched to a gene: 4. The CDR3 covers 17 residues. CDR1 is MGHRA, CDR2 YSYEKL, per germline. In nucleotides, the CDR3 is TGCGCCAGCAGCCAAGACCAGGGGGCTCGCTCTGGAAACACCATATATTTT. It codes for CASSQDQGARSGNTIYF.

This clonotype was seen repeatedly, ten times or more. The rearrangement links TRBV11-2 to TRBJ2-5; 12 nucleotides line up with TRBD2. After removal of 0 bases from V and 5 bases from J, the junction contained 10 bases not matched to a gene. This CDR3 comprises 18 residues. The germline V gene encodes CDR1 SGHAT and CDR2 FQNNGV. For the CDR3, the DNA is TGTGCCAGCAGCTTAGACTGGCTAGCGGGAGGGTGGGGTGAGACCCAGTACTTC. It translates to CASSLDWLAGGWGETQYF.

Many counts were recorded for this clonotype. V gene TRBV10-3 combines with J gene TRBJ2-2; 7 nucleotides match TRBD2. Germline lookup yields CDR1 ENHRY and CDR2 SYGVKD. J gave up 0 bases and V 6 bases, and 7 bases lay outside the gene matches. The CDR3 totals 16 residues. CDR3 nucleotides: TGTGCCATCAGCGCGAGTCGGGGGGCGAACACCGGGGAGCTGTTTTTT. Amino acid sequence: CAISASRGANTGELFF.

This clonotype was observed at least ten times. The genes are TRBV4-2 and TRBJ2-3, with 8 bases fitting TRBD1. The CDR3 runs 15 residues. Trimming at V came to 2 bases and at J to 3 bases, leaving 4 bases not matched to a gene. CDR1 and CDR2 (germline): LGHNA, YNFKEQ. CDR3 coding DNA: TGTGCCAGCAGCCAACGGACAGGGACTACAGATACGCAGTATTTT. Translation: CASSQRTGTTDTQYF.

The table lists this clonotype with many counts. The chain has TRBV6-6 and TRBJ1-2; D gene unclear. Trimming took 4 bases from V and 6 from J, leaving 9 bases between them. CDR1 and CDR2 (germline): MNHNY, SVGAGI (reference sequence). CDR3 size: 12 residues. CDR3 sequence reads: CASSFGVDGYTF. CDR3 nucleotide sequence: TGTGCCAGCAGTTTCGGGGTAGATGGCTACACCTTC.

This clonotype has only a few counts. The V and J genes are TRBV5-1 and TRBJ1-1; possible D gene TRBD1, 5 bases. Germline V gives CDR1 SGHRS, CDR2 YFSETQ. The length of the CDR3 is 15 residues. V was shortened by 4 bases and J by 6 bases, with 19 bases between the two germline ends. CDR3 amino acids: CASSTGGGLNPEAFF. The CDR3 DNA follows: TGCGCCAGCAGCACGGGGGGAGGGCTAAATCCTGAAGCTTTCTTT.